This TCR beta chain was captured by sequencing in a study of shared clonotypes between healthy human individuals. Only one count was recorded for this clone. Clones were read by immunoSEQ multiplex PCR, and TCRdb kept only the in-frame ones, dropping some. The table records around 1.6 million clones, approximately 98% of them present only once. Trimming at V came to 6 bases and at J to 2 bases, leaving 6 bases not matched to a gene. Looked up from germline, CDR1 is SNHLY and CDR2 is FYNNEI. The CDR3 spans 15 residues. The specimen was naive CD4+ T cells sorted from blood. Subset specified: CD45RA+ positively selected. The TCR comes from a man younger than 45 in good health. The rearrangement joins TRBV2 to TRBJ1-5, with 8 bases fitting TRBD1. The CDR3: CASRVGQGGNQPQHF. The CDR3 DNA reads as TGTGCCAGCAGGGTCGGACAGGGCGGCAATCAGCCCCAGCATTTT.